The rows below give T cell receptor beta chains drawn from one sample of a study of glioma-infiltrating T cells. TCRdb reprocessed the multiplex PCR reads via MiXCR and lists one record per CDR3 protein. The table has under 200,000 distinct CDR3 sequences, around 40% seen once. Sequencing input: glioma tissue, nonneoplastic brain tissue, or PBMCs (not recorded which). Every receptor here comes from a human donor with low-grade glioma or glioblastoma, undergoing nonglioma brain surgery, or in good health (not recorded which). The CDR3 runs from the conserved cysteine through the conserved F or W. The D gene is left open where the match is weak. Expanded clones are given a class, and other clones once, few, many or no size at all.

J	D	V	size	DNA	CDR3
TRBJ1-5	-	TRBV24-1	-	TGTGCCACCACTGACCCGCAACTAGATACGCAGCATTTT	CATTDPQLDTQHF
TRBJ1-5	TRBD1	TRBV7-8	-	TGTGCCAGCAGCCCCGGGACAGGGGGCTTTCAGCCCCAGCATTTT	CASSPGTGGFQPQHF
TRBJ2-3	TRBD2	TRBV2	-	TGTGCCAGCAGCCCGGGACTAGCGGGAGAGGAAGATACGCAGTATTTT	CASSPGLAGEEDTQYF
TRBJ2-7	-	TRBV20-1	-	TGCAGTGCTCCGCCACGGACGGACTACGAGCAGTACTTC	CSAPPRTDYEQYF
TRBJ1-1	-	TRBV3-1	many	TGTGCCAGCAGCCCTAGGACAGAGGAAGCTTTCTTT	CASSPRTEEAFF
TRBJ2-3	TRBD2	TRBV29-1	-	TGCAGCGTTGAACGGGAGGATCCAGATACGCAGTATTTT	CSVEREDPDTQYF
TRBJ1-1	-	TRBV28	many	TGTGCCAGCAGTTTAGTCGGGGTCCTGAACACTGAAGCTTTCTTT	CASSLVGVLNTEAFF
TRBJ2-7	TRBD2	TRBV27	many	TGTGCCAGCAGTCCCGGGACTAACTACGAGCAGTACTTC	CASSPGTNYEQYF
TRBJ2-1	-	TRBV28	-	TGTGCCAGCACCTGGGGTGATGAGCAGTTCTTC	CASTWGDEQFF
TRBJ1-5	TRBD1	TRBV19	once	TGTGCCAGTAGTAATCCGACAGGGGATTATCAGCCCCAGCATTTT	CASSNPTGDYQPQHF
TRBJ2-5	-	TRBV19	-	TGTGCCAGTATGCTGACTAGAAACAGCGAGACCCAGTACTTC	CASMLTRNSETQYF
TRBJ2-2	-	TRBV18	-	TGTGCCAGCTCACCGGGGCTCGCCGGGGAGCTGTTTTTT	CASSPGLAGELFF
TRBJ2-7	-	TRBV6-2/TRBV6-3	-	TGTGCCAGCAGGGGAGTGGACGGAGCGCCCTACGAGGAGTACTTC	CASRGVDGAPYEEYF